Listed below are T cell receptor beta chains from one sample, sequenced in a study of Graves' ophthalmopathy and Graves' hyperthyroidism. TCRdb processed the multiplex PCR reads anew with MiXCR; each CDR3 protein has one entry. The sample carries around 670,000 distinct CDR3 sequences, 40% recorded once. Sequenced: peripheral blood. The receptors originated from an adult man with Graves' ophthalmopathy. Each CDR3 is given with its conserved first and last residue. The D gene is left open where the match is weak. Size tells how often a clone was seen (once, few, many) or the class of an expanded clone, and some rows leave it out.

abundance,j_gene,v_gene,d_gene,CDR3nt,CDR3aa
NA,TRBJ1-4,TRBV7-3,NA,TGTGCCAGCAGTTCGGGAGCCGGGTTAGCTAATGAAAAACTGTTTTTT,CASSSGAGLANEKLFF
NA,TRBJ2-2,TRBV7-6,TRBD2,TGTGCCAGCAGCGCGACTAGCGGGAGCCCCGGGGAGCTGTTTTTT,CASSATSGSPGELFF
NA,TRBJ2-7,TRBV9,TRBD2,TGTGCCAGCAGCCCCATACGTAGGGCTAGCGGGAGCTACGAGCAGTACTTC,CASSPIRRASGSYEQYF
NA,TRBJ2-3,TRBV4-2,TRBD2,TGTGCCAGCAGCCAAGATGGACTAGCGGGAGGCACAGATACGCAGTATTTT,CASSQDGLAGGTDTQYF
many,TRBJ2-5,TRBV7-6,TRBD2,TGTGCCAGCAGCTCACCGGGACTAGCGGGGCAAGAGACCCAGTACTTC,CASSSPGLAGQETQYF
once,TRBJ1-5,TRBV6-5,TRBD1,TGTGCCAGCAGGAGAGACAGGGTCGAGCATTTT,CASRRDRVEHF
NA,TRBJ2-5,TRBV20-1,NA,TGCAGTGCTAGTTTGGTCGCGGCGACCCAGTACTTC,CSASLVAATQYF
few,TRBJ2-6,TRBV13,TRBD1,TGTGCCAGCAGCCCGGATACAGGGGTCACCTCTGGGGCCAACGTCCTGACTTTC,CASSPDTGVTSGANVLTF
NA,TRBJ2-7,TRBV19,NA,TGTGCCAGTAGTATAGATTTGGGGGCGGACGAGCAGTACTTC,CASSIDLGADEQYF
few,TRBJ1-1,TRBV7-2,TRBD1,TGTGCCAGCAGCTTCCGGGACAGGAGGATGAACACTGAAGCTTTCTTT,CASSFRDRRMNTEAFF
many,TRBJ1-2,TRBV24-1,NA,TGTGCCACCAGTCGACTGGGATTGGAGGGCTACACCTTC,CATSRLGLEGYTF
NA,TRBJ2-7,TRBV6-6,NA,TGTGCCAGCTCCCCTCAACAGGGCTCCTACGAGCAGTACTTC,CASSPQQGSYEQYF
NA,TRBJ1-1,TRBV5-1,TRBD1,TGCGCCAGCAGCTACTCCGGACAGGATACTGAAGCTTTCTTT,CASSYSGQDTEAFF
NA,TRBJ2-7,TRBV7-2,NA,TGTGCCAGCAGCGCCCTTCTAGCGAGCGAGCAGTACTTC,CASSALLASEQYF
few,TRBJ1-4,TRBV5-1,NA,TGCGCCAGCAGTTTCCAGGGATTGTCTAATGAAAAACTGTTTTTT,CASSFQGLSNEKLFF
NA,TRBJ1-4,TRBV6-1,NA,TGTGCCAGCGGCTCGAGGGGGGAACTGTTTTTT,CASGSRGELFF
NA,TRBJ1-1,TRBV29-1,NA,TGCAGCGTTCTGGGGGGCGCGTTCACTGAAGCTTTCTTT,CSVLGGAFTEAFF
many,TRBJ1-3,TRBV10-3,NA,TGTGCCATCAGTGTTGGGAACAGTAACTCTGGAAACACCATATATTTT,CAISVGNSNSGNTIYF
many,TRBJ2-7,TRBV2,NA,TGTGCCAGCAGTGTTAGGTCTACCTACGAGCAGTACTTC,CASSVRSTYEQYF
NA,TRBJ1-5,TRBV7-9,NA,TGTGCCAGCAGCTTAGGCGACAGGCCCCAGCATTTT,CASSLGDRPQHF
few,TRBJ1-2,TRBV20-1,NA,TGCAGTGCTAGAGAAGCCGGTAACTATGGCTACACCTTC,CSAREAGNYGYTF
NA,TRBJ1-5,TRBV24-1,TRBD1,TGTGCCAGCAGTCCCCAGGGGGCCATTCAGCCCCAGCATTTT,CASSPQGAIQPQHF
many,TRBJ1-2,TRBV24-1,TRBD1,TGTGCCCCGGGACCGGGACAGGGGGGATTTGGCTACACCTTC,CAPGPGQGGFGYTF
many,TRBJ1-2,TRBV2,TRBD1,TGTGCCAGCAGGGAGACGACAGGGAAGGATGGCTACACCTTC,CASRETTGKDGYTF
few,TRBJ1-2,TRBV29-1,NA,TGCAGTGAACGGCAGGTCTATGGCTACACCTTC,CSERQVYGYTF
NA,TRBJ1-6,TRBV20-1,NA,TGCAGTGCTAGGGGAGATACAGGGAACAATTCACCCCTCCACTTT,CSARGDTGNNSPLHF
many,TRBJ1-5,TRBV24-1,NA,TGTGCCAGCAGTTACTCGCTGGGACAGCCCCAGCATTTT,CASSYSLGQPQHF
many,TRBJ2-7,TRBV24-1,NA,TGTGCCACCAGCGAGATAGGGAGCGAGCAGTACTTC,CATSEIGSEQYF
NA,TRBJ2-3,TRBV29-1,TRBD2,TGCAGCGTACTAAGCGGGGGGAAGCAGTATTTT,CSVLSGGKQYF
NA,TRBJ2-2,TRBV2,TRBD2,TGTGCCAGCAGGGGGAGGGCCGGGGAGCTGTTTTTT,CASRGRAGELFF
NA,TRBJ2-5,TRBV12-3/TRBV12-4,TRBD1,TGTGCCAGCAGATACAGGGACAGGGAAGAGACCCAGTACTTC,CASRYRDREETQYF
NA,TRBJ1-6,TRBV2,NA,TGTGCCAGCAGTGACACCCAGGACGGGGGCTCACCCCTCCACTTT,CASSDTQDGGSPLHF
NA,TRBJ2-2,TRBV7-9,NA,TGTGCCAGCACGACTCCGGGACTTTTCGGGGAGCTGTTTTTT,CASTTPGLFGELFF
few,TRBJ2-2,TRBV20-1,NA,TGCAGTGCTAGACAACCCGGGGTTCGGGGCGGGGAGCTGTTTTTT,CSARQPGVRGGELFF
many,TRBJ2-5,TRBV7-7,NA,TGTGCTAGCAGCTTGGGAGGGACAGCGAAAGAGACCCAGTACTTC,CASSLGGTAKETQYF
NA,TRBJ1-1,TRBV2,NA,TGTGCCAGCAGCCCCAGAGCGGGGGGGCGCGACACTGAAGCTTTCTTT,CASSPRAGGRDTEAFF
few,TRBJ2-2,TRBV5-6,NA,TGTGCCAGCAGCTTGGACGGACCGAACACCGGGGAGCTGTTTTTT,CASSLDGPNTGELFF
NA,TRBJ1-2,TRBV10-3,NA,TGTGCCATCAGTGAGGGGGGAAACTATGGCTACACCTTC,CAISEGGNYGYTF
NA,TRBJ1-6,TRBV7-6,TRBD1,TGTGCCAGCAGCCAGAACCCGGGACAGTATGCCTCACCCCTCCACTTT,CASSQNPGQYASPLHF
NA,TRBJ2-5,TRBV5-8,TRBD2,TGTGCCAGCAGGGAGGGACTAGCGGAAGAGACCCAGTACTTC,CASREGLAEETQYF
NA,TRBJ1-1,TRBV7-3,TRBD1,TGTGCCAGCAGCCTCCACCGGGACAGTAACACTGAAGCTTTCTTT,CASSLHRDSNTEAFF
NA,TRBJ2-5,TRBV19,NA,TGTGCCAGTAATGTGGCGGGGCTACAAGAGACCCAGTACTTC,CASNVAGLQETQYF
NA,TRBJ2-2,TRBV7-9,NA,TGTGCCAGCAGCCGAGCGTCGACGGAGCTGTTTTTT,CASSRASTELFF
NA,TRBJ2-2,TRBV2,TRBD2,TGTGCCAGCACTGAAGGGCTAGCGGGAGGTTCCACCGGGGAGCTGTTTTTT,CASTEGLAGGSTGELFF
once,TRBJ2-5,TRBV20-1,TRBD2,TGCAGTGCTAGAGATGTGCTAGTGGGAGGGCCGGGCGAGACCCAGTACTTC,CSARDVLVGGPGETQYF
many,TRBJ2-2,TRBV7-9,TRBD2,TGTGCCAGCAGCCTAGCGGGGGGCCACGCCGGGGAGCTGTTTTTT,CASSLAGGHAGELFF
many,TRBJ1-2,TRBV7-9,NA,TGTGCCAGCGACGTAAACTATGGCTACACCTTC,CASDVNYGYTF
few,TRBJ1-4,TRBV7-9,TRBD1,TGTGCCAGCAGCTCTCCGGGACAGGGCGCAACTAATGAAAAACTGTTTTTT,CASSSPGQGATNEKLFF
many,TRBJ1-2,TRBV19,NA,TGTGCCAGTGGGAGCCATGGCTACACCTTC,CASGSHGYTF